A selection of T cell receptor beta chains follows, all from one sample in a study of cytomegalovirus exposure and HLA in healthy donors. The table came from immunoSEQ multiplex PCR; TCRdb's copy has only in-frame clones and leaves some out. The data contain more than 75,000 clones, about 76% of them seen just once; the ten biggest clones take up 14% to 15%. The sequencing sample was made of PBMCs. The receptor set was obtained from a woman in her thirties or forties in good health and CMV-seropositive. CDR3s include the opening cysteine and the closing phenylalanine or tryptophan. The order of the fields is J gene, clone size, V gene, D gene, CDR3 protein, CDR3 DNA. D genes are given only for firm matches. Where a row states a size, it is once, few, many or the class of an expanded clone; other rows omit it.

TRBJ2-1 few TRBV10-1 TRBD2 CASSEYQRGTYNEQFF TGCGCCAGCAGTGAGTACCAGCGGGGGACATACAATGAGCAGTTCTTC
TRBJ1-6 - TRBV7-8 TRBD1 CASSLGSRQGLLYNSPLHF TGTGCCAGCAGCTTAGGATCGCGACAGGGGCTTCTCTATAATTCACCCCTCCACTTT
TRBJ2-5 - TRBV7-9 TRBD1 CASGSRTGPQETQYF TGTGCCAGCGGCAGTAGGACAGGTCCCCAAGAGACCCAGTACTTC
TRBJ2-2 - TRBV6-5 - CASTVEEDTGELFF TGTGCCAGCACGGTCGAGGAGGACACCGGGGAGCTGTTTTTT
TRBJ1-5 once TRBV7-9 - CASSLDTNQPQHF TGTGCCAGCAGCTTAGATACAAATCAGCCCCAGCATTTT
TRBJ1-2 - TRBV12-2 - CASRLAAVRYGYTF TGTGCAAGTCGCTTAGCGGCGGTTCGCTATGGCTACACCTTC
TRBJ2-3 - TRBV4-3 - CASSPLLAGGGTDTQYF TGCGCCAGCAGCCCTCTCCTCGCTGGGGGAGGTACAGATACGCAGTATTTT
TRBJ2-1 - TRBV19 TRBD1 CASSLAHRGWDEQFF TGTGCCAGTAGCCTAGCTCACAGGGGGTGGGATGAGCAGTTCTTC
TRBJ2-1 - TRBV6-6 TRBD2 CASRLLAGVPNEQFF TGTGCCAGCAGACTTTTAGCGGGAGTGCCCAATGAGCAGTTCTTC
TRBJ1-5 - TRBV30 TRBD1 CAWTPQGGNQPQHF TGTGCCTGGACCCCCCAGGGGGGCAATCAGCCCCAGCATTTT
TRBJ1-1 - TRBV30 TRBD1 CALSRTGGWDTEAFF TGTGCTTTAAGCAGGACAGGCGGTTGGGACACTGAAGCTTTCTTT
TRBJ1-2 - TRBV4-1 TRBD1 CASSQGGTGGLDYGYTF TGCGCCAGCAGCCAAGGCGGGACAGGGGGCCTGGACTATGGCTACACCTTC
TRBJ2-7 - TRBV28 - CASSLLRVSYEQYF TGTGCCAGCAGTTTATTACGGGTCTCCTACGAGCAGTACTTC
TRBJ1-2 - TRBV29-1 - CSSRSDSYYGYTF TGCAGCTCTAGAAGTGACAGCTACTATGGCTACACCTTC
TRBJ2-7 once TRBV5-4 TRBD2 CASSQLAGGPNYEQYF TGTGCCAGCAGCCAACTAGCGGGGGGACCCAACTACGAGCAGTACTTC
TRBJ2-7 - TRBV19 TRBD2 CASSIVKTSGSSSSYEQYF TGTGCCAGTAGTATTGTTAAGACTAGCGGGAGCTCCAGCTCCTACGAGCAGTACTTC
TRBJ2-1 - TRBV19 TRBD2 CASRLAGISYNEQFF TGTGCCAGCAGACTAGCGGGGATTTCCTACAATGAGCAGTTCTTC
TRBJ1-3 - TRBV6-5 - CASSYSFHSGNTIYF TGTGCCAGCAGTTACTCGTTTCACTCTGGAAACACCATATATTTT
TRBJ2-2 - TRBV19 TRBD2 CASSKGTSGRSNTGELFF TGTGCCAGTAGTAAGGGTACTAGCGGGAGGTCGAACACCGGGGAGCTGTTTTTT
TRBJ1-6 once TRBV2 TRBD1 CASSEDRVSPLHF TGTGCCAGCAGTGAGGACAGGGTTTCACCCCTCCACTTT
TRBJ2-3 - TRBV7-6 TRBD2 CASSLAGGPTDTQYF TGTGCCAGCAGCTTAGCGGGAGGGCCGACAGATACGCAGTATTTT
TRBJ2-7 - TRBV5-6 TRBD2 CASSASGRPPYEQYF TGTGCCAGCAGCGCTAGCGGGAGGCCTCCCTACGAGCAGTACTTC
TRBJ2-2 - TRBV29-1 TRBD1 CSVSRTGDTGELFF TGCAGCGTTTCTAGGACAGGAGACACCGGGGAGCTGTTTTTT
TRBJ1-2 - TRBV4-1 - CASSQEGIGANYGYTF TGCGCCAGCAGCCAAGAGGGGATAGGGGCTAACTATGGCTACACCTTC
TRBJ2-2 - TRBV9 - CASSLQVGSNTGELFF TGTGCCAGCAGCTTACAAGTGGGCTCGAACACCGGGGAGCTGTTTTTT
TRBJ1-5 once TRBV27 - CASSLRESAQPQHF TGTGCCAGCAGTTTAAGGGAGAGCGCTCAGCCCCAGCATTTT
TRBJ1-5 - TRBV7-2 - CASSPRGGYSNQPQHF TGTGCCAGCAGCCCCCGGGGGGGATATAGCAATCAGCCCCAGCATTTT
TRBJ2-3 - TRBV7-7 TRBD2 CASSLRLQGTSGPDTQYF TGTGCTAGCAGCCTCCGATTACAAGGGACTAGCGGACCAGATACGCAGTATTTT
TRBJ1-1 few TRBV6-5 - CASSAVGGNTEAFF TGTGCCAGCAGTGCCGTAGGGGGGAACACTGAAGCTTTCTTT
TRBJ1-2 - TRBV6-5 - CASSKSRVSYTF TGTGCCAGCAGTAAATCCAGGGTTAGCTACACCTTC
TRBJ1-6 - TRBV9 TRBD1 CASSGGQGGSPLHF TGTGCCAGCAGCGGGGGACAGGGAGGGTCACCCCTCCACTTT
TRBJ2-5 - TRBV30 TRBD2 CAWSWAGGVSETQYF TGTGCCTGGAGTTGGGCGGGAGGGGTTTCTGAGACCCAGTACTTC
TRBJ2-1 - TRBV5-1 TRBD1 CASSPEPGQEMAEQFF TGCGCCAGCAGCCCGGAACCGGGACAGGAGATGGCTGAGCAGTTCTTC
TRBJ2-7 - TRBV5-1 TRBD2 CASSWEGEQYF TGCGCCAGCAGCTGGGAGGGCGAGCAGTACTTC
TRBJ2-1 - TRBV27 TRBD2 CASSPGTSVYNEQFF TGTGCCAGCAGTCCCGGGACTAGCGTCTACAATGAGCAGTTCTTC
TRBJ1-1 - TRBV4-2 - CASSPRGTEAFF TGTGCCAGCAGCCCTAGGGGTACTGAAGCTTTCTTT
TRBJ1-2 - TRBV15 - CATSRDDSLYGYTF TGTGCCACCAGCAGAGACGACAGTCTCTATGGCTACACCTTC
TRBJ1-1 - TRBV5-1 TRBD1 CASRPGDRQNTEAFF TGCGCCAGCCGCCCTGGGGACAGGCAAAACACTGAAGCTTTCTTT
TRBJ1-1 - TRBV7-9 - CASSLAGTEAFF TGTGCCAGCAGCTTAGCCGGCACTGAAGCTTTCTTT
TRBJ2-2 - TRBV5-6 - CASSLPRAGELFF TGTGCCAGCAGCCTCCCCCGGGCCGGGGAGCTGTTTTTT